This entry lists 27 T cell receptor beta chains sequenced from one sample in a study of cytomegalovirus exposure and HLA in healthy donors. 13 Jbeta primers and 60 Vbeta primers were used for the PCR. Assay used: immunoSEQ multiplex PCR; TCRdb lists only in-frame clones, some missing. The table shows some 150,000 clones, with around 87% occurring only once. The sample comprised PBMCs. The receptors stem from a woman in her twenties or thirties in good health and CMV-seronegative.

CDR3: CASSMGARSNYGYTF. CDR3 nucleotides: TGTGCCAGTAGTATGGGAGCAAGGTCTAACTATGGCTACACCTTC. The chain uses TRBV19 and TRBJ1-2; D uncertain. The V gene's germline CDR1 is LNHDA and CDR2 SQIVND (reference sequence). V was clipped by 3 bases and J by 0 bases, with 11 bases between them. The CDR3 totals 15 residues.

V and J are TRBV29-1 and TRBJ1-1; 7 bases align to TRBD1. Per the germline V gene, CDR1 is SQVTM and CDR2 is ANQGSEA. This CDR3 is built from 11 residues. Germline trimming cut 7 bases from V and 4 bases from J; bases unmatched to any gene: 3. The CDR3 sequence is CSASGGTEAFF. The CDR3 DNA is TGCAGCGCCTCAGGGGGCACTGAAGCTTTCTTT.

Remarks on this clone: The same CDR3 can be traced to other DNA sequences in this sample. The rearrangement joins TRBV5-1 to TRBJ1-1; D gene uncertain. Between the trimmed V and J ends, which lost 0 bases and 1 base, there was a span of 4 bases. The CDR3 is made up of 13 amino acids. Germline values: CDR1 SGHRS, CDR2 YFSETQ. The CDR3 nucleotides are TGCGCCAGCAGCTTGGCGGGGAACACTGAAGCTTTCTTT. Translation gives CASSLAGNTEAFF.

V is TRBV27 and J is TRBJ2-7; 7 bases map to TRBD1. Trimming took 5 bases from V and 0 from J; bases not matched to a gene: 7. This CDR3 spans 15 amino acids. Germline V gives CDR1 MNHEY, CDR2 SMNVEV (reference sequence). As DNA, the CDR3 is TGTGCCAGCAGTATCACAGGGGCCAGCTCCTACGAGCAGTACTTC. As protein: CASSITGASSYEQYF.

The genes are TRBV7-9 and TRBJ2-7; D is possibly TRBD2 (5 bases). Trimming left V 5 bases short and J 0 bases short, with 8 bases between. Germline loops: CDR1 SEHNR, CDR2 FQNEAQ (reference sequence). This CDR3 contains 13 residues. CDR3 DNA: TGTGCCAGCAGCAGACGGGACTCCTACGAGCAGTACTTC. Protein: CASSRRDSYEQYF.

V is TRBV30 and J is TRBJ1-2; D remains unclear. Germline CDR1 GTSNPN, CDR2 SVGIG (reference sequence). V lost 2 bases, J lost 7 bases, and 14 bases lay in between. The CDR3 covers 13 residues. The CDR3 bases are TGTGCCTGGAGTCTTTTTCGAGGTGCTGGCTACACCTTC. Its translation is CAWSLFRGAGYTF.

This clone occurred once. The chain recombines TRBV7-8 with TRBJ1-1; tentatively, D is TRBD1 (6 bases). Trimming cost V 5 bases and J 0 bases, with 10 bases left between them. CDR1 and CDR2 from the germline V gene are SGHVS and FQNEAQ. CDR3 length: 14 residues. This chain's CDR3 is CASSAQGMNTEAFF. The CDR3 DNA reads TGTGCCAGCAGCGCCCAGGGGATGAACACTGAAGCTTTCTTT.

This chain links TRBV11-3 with TRBJ2-1, with 9 bases lining up with TRBD2. The CDR3 totals 17 residues. The V gene end was trimmed by 1 base and the J gene end by 8 bases; junction bases not matched to a gene: 12. Germline V gene sequence: CDR1 SGHNT, CDR2 YENEEA. CDR3 in amino acids: CASSLGASSGNLDEQFF. For the CDR3, the DNA is TGTGCCAGCAGCTTAGGTGCCTCTAGCGGGAATTTGGATGAGCAGTTCTTC.

The rearrangement uses TRBV5-5 and TRBJ1-2, with unresolved D. This CDR3 spans 15 amino acids. Trimming pared 0 bases from V and 6 bases from J, leaving 15 bases between. Germline CDR1 and CDR2: SGHKS and YYEKEE (reference sequence). The CDR3 loop reads CASSLGVAGGNGYTF. DNA of the CDR3: TGTGCCAGCAGCTTGGGGGTAGCAGGAGGGAATGGCTACACCTTC.

V and J are TRBV6-6 and TRBJ2-2, with 10 bases that match TRBD1. The V gene end was trimmed by 5 bases and the J gene end by 7 bases; junction bases not matched to a gene: 4. The germline gives CDR1 MNHNY, CDR2 SVGAGI (reference sequence). The CDR3 covers 14 residues. DNA of the CDR3: TGTGCCAGCAGTACGGGACAGGGGATCGGGGAGCTGTTTTTT. Translated, it gives CASSTGQGIGELFF.

CDR3 in amino acids: CASNVKGQGDGYTF. The CDR3 DNA sequence: TGTGCCAGCAACGTTAAGGGGCAGGGCGATGGCTACACCTTC. The V call is TRBV5-4, the J call TRBJ1-2, with a possible D match to TRBD1 (5 bases). The CDR3 covers 14 residues. The V gene's germline CDR1 is SGHNT and CDR2 YYREEE (reference sequence). Trimming shortened V by 6 bases and J by 6 bases, and 18 bases separated the two germline ends.

V gene TRBV7-9 combines with J gene TRBJ2-7; 10 nucleotides match TRBD2. CDR3 length: 19 residues. The V gene's germline CDR1 is SEHNR and CDR2 FQNEAQ (reference sequence). Germline trimming cut 1 base from V and 4 bases from J; bases unmatched to any gene: 16. CDR3 protein: CASSLDFSVAGGVWYEQYF. CDR3 in DNA: TGTGCCAGCAGCTTAGACTTTTCCGTAGCGGGAGGTGTTTGGTACGAGCAGTACTTC.

This clone was counted only a few times. The rearrangement uses TRBV10-3 and TRBJ1-6, with a possible D match to TRBD1 (6 bases). The V gene's germline CDR1 is ENHRY and CDR2 SYGVKD. The V end lost 6 bases, the J end lost 7 bases, and 13 bases lay between the germline ends. The CDR3 totals 14 residues. The CDR3 DNA follows: TGTGCCATCAGGTGGGACACGTTAAATTCACCCCTCCACTTT. Its translation: CAIRWDTLNSPLHF.

V is TRBV11-1 and J is TRBJ2-7, with a tentative D call TRBD2 (6 bases). The CDR3 runs 15 residues. V was pared by 5 bases and J by 2 bases, with 16 bases between. The V gene's germline CDR1 is SGHAT and CDR2 FQDESV (reference sequence). The CDR3 here is CASSPRRGGAYEQYF. The CDR3 DNA reads TGTGCCAGCAGCCCAAGGCGCGGAGGGGCCTACGAGCAGTACTTC.

The V call is TRBV7-2, the J call TRBJ1-3, with 8 bases that match TRBD1. The CDR3 totals 19 residues. J lost 0 bases, V lost 4 bases, and 14 bases had no gene match. Germline CDR1 reads SGHTA; CDR2 reads FQGNSA. The CDR3 region has the DNA TGTGCCAGCAGCTCCGACCGTCCCGGGACAGGAGACTCTGGAAACACCATATATTTT. Translated: CASSSDRPGTGDSGNTIYF. Drawing the rest from reference TRBV7-2 and TRBJ1-3, the complete variable domain is GAGVSQSPSNKVTEKGKDVELRCDPISGHTALYWYRQSLGQGLEFLIYFQGNSAPDKSGLPSDRFSAERTGGSVSTLTIQRTQQEDSAVYLCASSSDRPGTGDSGNTIYFGEGSWLTVV.

This clone was detected once. The chain carries TRBV7-9 and TRBJ2-7, with TRBD2 matching over 8 bases. The V segment lost 6 bases and the J segment 6 bases; nucleotides outside the gene matches: 10. Germline CDR1 SEHNR, CDR2 FQNEAQ (reference sequence). The CDR3 runs to 14 residues. The CDR3 nucleotides are TGTGCCAGCAGGCCGGGGGGGCTAACCCCCGAGCAGTACTTC. As protein: CASRPGGLTPEQYF. Full variable domain (missing parts from reference TRBV7-9 and TRBJ2-7): DTGVSQNPRHKITKRGQNVTFRCDPISEHNRLYWYRQTLGQGPEFLTYFQNEAQLEKSRLLSDRFSAERPKGSFSTLEIQRTEQGDSAMYLCASRPGGLTPEQYFGPGTRLTVT.

This chain joins TRBV19 and TRBJ2-2; tentatively, D is TRBD2 (5 bases). The germline V and J ends were trimmed by 7 bases and 7 bases, with 16 bases remaining between them. The CDR3 is made up of 14 amino acids. CDR1 and CDR2 from the germline V gene are LNHDA and SQIVND (reference sequence). The CDR3 DNA sequence: TGTGCCAGTATGAAGGGAGCGGTGGGCGGGGAGCTGTTTTTT. Its translation: CASMKGAVGGELFF.

The table lists this clone with a few counts. The genes are TRBV5-6 and TRBJ2-2, with 9 bases fitting TRBD1. Germline V lookup: CDR1 SGHDT, CDR2 YYEEEE. The CDR3 is 16 amino acids. The trim removed 0 bases at V and 8 bases at J, leaving 8 bases unmatched. The CDR3 loop is CASSLDWDRDWGELFF. The CDR3 nucleotides read TGTGCCAGCAGCTTGGATTGGGACAGGGATTGGGGGGAGCTGTTTTTT.

This sequence joins TRBV7-2 and TRBJ1-1, with 9 bases aligning to TRBD1. In germline, CDR1 is SGHTA, CDR2 FQGNSA. Germline trimming cut 1 base from V and 10 bases from J; bases unmatched to any gene: 7. The CDR3 runs 14 residues. The CDR3 reads CASSLGGTGGTAFF. The CDR3, as DNA: TGTGCCAGCAGCTTAGGTGGCACAGGGGGCACAGCTTTCTTT.

The sample holds one count of this clone. V and J are TRBV4-1 and TRBJ1-4; D not resolved. The CDR3 extends over 14 amino acids. Germline loops: CDR1 MGHRA, CDR2 YSYEKL. Trimming cost V 4 bases and J 7 bases, with 13 bases left between them. The CDR3 region has the DNA TGCGCCAGCAGCCCTTTGCCCTCAGTTGAAAAACTGTTTTTT. It codes for CASSPLPSVEKLFF.

This chain links TRBV10-3 with TRBJ1-1; 8 bases match TRBD1. Germline V gives CDR1 ENHRY, CDR2 SYGVKD. V was clipped by 4 bases and J by 8 bases; unmatched bases: 18. This CDR3 contains 17 residues. In DNA form, the CDR3 reads TGTGCCATCAGTGGGGTCAGCAGGGGGCAGGGTGGTGGAGAAGCTTTCTTT. This translates into CAISGVSRGQGGGEAFF.

This chain links TRBV4-3 with TRBJ2-3; D perhaps matches TRBD1 (6 bases). The CDR3 extends over 15 amino acids. Looked up from germline, CDR1 is LGHNA and CDR2 is YSLEER. V shed 4 bases and J shed 1 base, with 12 bases lying between them. The CDR3 nucleotides are TGCGCCAGCAGCCGCCGCCGGACAGGCACAGATACGCAGTATTTT. Translating gives CASSRRRTGTDTQYF.

The chain employs TRBV7-2 and TRBJ2-5; the match to TRBD2 covers 7 bases. Per germline, CDR1 SGHTA and CDR2 FQGNSA. The CDR3 runs to 14 residues. J lost 7 bases, V lost 3 bases, and 8 bases had no gene match. The CDR3 coding sequence is TGTGCCAGCAGCTTGGGGCGGGGGTCGGGGACCCAGTACTTC. Its translation is CASSLGRGSGTQYF.

The V and J genes are TRBV30 and TRBJ2-7; TRBD1 aligns across 10 bases. Looked up from germline, CDR1 is GTSNPN and CDR2 is SVGIG (reference sequence). CDR3 length: 13 residues. Trimming removed 3 bases from V and 7 bases from J; junction bases left unmatched: 6. CDR3 nucleotide sequence: TGTGCCTGGAGGGGGACAGGGGTCGGAGAGCAGTACTTC. Its protein is CAWRGTGVGEQYF.

Notes on this clone: Other DNA sequences of this sample code for an identical CDR3. The CDR3 here is CASRDRGYEQYF. Here the CDR3 DNA reads TGTGCCAGCAGGGACAGGGGGTACGAGCAGTACTTC. The chain has TRBV2 and TRBJ2-7; the match to TRBD1 covers 10 bases. This CDR3 has 12 amino acids. CDR1 SNHLY and CDR2 FYNNEI come from the germline V gene. The V and J ends lost 6 bases and 4 bases, in that order; junction bases with no gene match: 0.

V and J are TRBV5-6 and TRBJ1-2, with TRBD1 matching over 7 bases. The germline gives CDR1 SGHDT, CDR2 YYEEEE. Germline trimming cut 1 base from V and 8 bases from J; bases unmatched to any gene: 5. This CDR3 has 13 amino acids. This chain's CDR3 is CASSLYRGEGYTF. CDR3 nucleotide sequence: TGTGCCAGCAGCTTGTACAGGGGCGAAGGCTACACCTTC.

V is TRBV5-8 and J is TRBJ2-5; D might be TRBD2 (6 bases). The V gene lost 4 bases and the J gene lost 5 bases, with 15 bases spanning the gap. From germline, CDR1 is SGHTS and CDR2 YDEGEE. The CDR3 totals 14 residues. The CDR3 reads CASSTDQSGETQYF. CDR3 sequence (DNA): TGTGCCAGCAGCACGGACCAAAGCGGGGAGACCCAGTACTTC.